Below are 4 T cell receptor beta chains sequenced from a single sample in a study of T-cell reconstitution after alpha-beta-depleted transplantation in children. Library preparation (for TCRbeta) was performed with unique molecular identifiers. TCRdb reprocessed the PCR reads with MiXCR, giving one entry per CDR3 protein. Seen here are a few hundred thousand distinct CDR3 sequences, roughly 13% observed once, and the top ten hold 2.2%. Sequencing was performed on PBMCs, mostly from graft donor cells, taken 360 days after TCRalphabeta/CD19-depleted stem cell transplant. The receptors were gathered from a male patient between 5 and 17 years old who had a stem cell transplant for acute myeloid leukemia, so the T cells may come from the graft donor.

The V call is TRBV11-2, the J call TRBJ2-7, with a tentative D call TRBD2 (6 bases). Trimming cost V 0 bases and J 0 bases, with 9 bases left between them. The CDR3 spans 15 residues. In germline, CDR1 is SGHAT, CDR2 FQNNGV. The CDR3 sequence: CASSLDGGISYEQYF. The CDR3 DNA reads as TGTGCCAGCAGCTTAGATGGCGGGATCTCCTACGAGCAGTACTTC.

This clonotype was seen only a few times. The CDR3 nucleotides read TGTGCCAGCAGTTACTCGTTGTCCCCTACAGGGCCCACTGAAGCTTTCTTT. Encoded protein: CASSYSLSPTGPTEAFF. V gene TRBV6-5 combines with J gene TRBJ1-1, with D maybe TRBD1 (6 bases). Trimming stripped 0 bases from V and 4 bases from J, with 18 bases between. The CDR3 runs 17 residues. Germline CDR1 and CDR2: MNHEY and SVGAGI.

The V gene is TRBV29-1, the J gene TRBJ2-2, with a possible D match to TRBD1 (5 bases). The CDR3 contains 13 residues. V was clipped by 6 bases and J by 4 bases, with 12 bases between them. Looked up from germline, CDR1 is SQVTM and CDR2 is ANQGSEA. CDR3 loop: CSVTIGATGELFF. The CDR3 nucleotides are TGCAGCGTAACGATAGGGGCCACCGGGGAGCTGTTTTTT.

This clonotype was seen only a few times. The chain joins TRBV28 to TRBJ1-4; D may be TRBD1 (6 bases). Germline CDR1 is MDHEN and CDR2 is SYDVKM. This CDR3 has 15 residues. Trimming pared 7 bases from V and 5 bases from J, leaving 17 bases between. CDR3 DNA sequence: TGTGCCAGCACAAACATCGGACAGACCAATGAAAAACTGTTTTTT. Protein sequence: CASTNIGQTNEKLFF.